A selection of T cell receptor beta chains follows, all from one sample in a study of glioma-infiltrating T cells. MiXCR was run by TCRdb on the multiplex PCR reads, yielding one entry per CDR3 protein. The sample carries 150,000 or so distinct CDR3 sequences, 30% to 40% recorded once. The sequenced material came from glioma tissue, nonneoplastic brain tissue, or PBMCs (not recorded which). The origin of the receptors is a human donor with low-grade glioma or glioblastoma, undergoing nonglioma brain surgery, or in good health (not recorded which). The CDR3 runs from the conserved cysteine through the conserved F or W.

v_gene: TRBV5-6; j_gene: TRBJ2-5; CDR3aa: CASSLFGVGEETQYF
v_gene: TRBV6-6; j_gene: TRBJ1-2; CDR3aa: CASSYSGTDYGYTF
v_gene: TRBV2; j_gene: TRBJ1-2; CDR3aa: CASRYTGYTF
v_gene: TRBV4-1; j_gene: TRBJ2-7; CDR3aa: CASSQEYRPVEQYF
v_gene: TRBV7-9; j_gene: TRBJ2-3; CDR3aa: CASSLSLAGGSDTQYF
v_gene: TRBV6-1; j_gene: TRBJ1-6; CDR3aa: CASSYGQGSPLHF
v_gene: TRBV2; j_gene: TRBJ2-4; CDR3aa: CASSPTGDIQYF
v_gene: TRBV28; j_gene: TRBJ2-2; CDR3aa: CASSLSGTGEPFF
v_gene: TRBV25-1; j_gene: TRBJ2-1; CDR3aa: CASSEPGRSSYNEQFF
v_gene: TRBV3-1; j_gene: TRBJ1-2; CDR3aa: CASSQLNSLQGGYTF
v_gene: TRBV28; j_gene: TRBJ2-7; CDR3aa: CASKTEAGPAYEQYF
v_gene: TRBV6-2/TRBV6-3; j_gene: TRBJ2-5; CDR3aa: CASSWGLQETQYF
v_gene: TRBV6-1; j_gene: TRBJ1-5; CDR3aa: CASGDGNQPQHF
v_gene: TRBV6-1; j_gene: TRBJ2-7; CDR3aa: CASNRLAGAREQYF
v_gene: TRBV15; j_gene: TRBJ2-1; CDR3aa: CATTSGAYNEQFF
v_gene: TRBV4-1; j_gene: TRBJ2-3; CDR3aa: CASSQGVNRDPYF
v_gene: TRBV6-2/TRBV6-3; j_gene: TRBJ2-5; CDR3aa: CASSSSTSWKETQYF
v_gene: TRBV2; j_gene: TRBJ1-1; CDR3aa: CASSEDSYTEAFF
v_gene: TRBV6-2/TRBV6-3; j_gene: TRBJ2-5; CDR3aa: CASSSAQGLGQEAQYF
v_gene: TRBV6-1; j_gene: TRBJ2-5; CDR3aa: CASSTLTSGKETQYF